Below are 32 T cell receptor beta chains sequenced from a single sample in a study of tumor-infiltrating lymphocytes in primary liver carcinoma. In addition to blood RNA drawn from unsorted whole blood, germline DNA was extracted. Researchers generated TCR beta cDNA from about 530 ng of total RNA, relying on a constant-region primer. Employing slightly modified ARM-PCR, three nested multiplex PCR rounds were run, and these gave rise to the TCR beta libraries. A C-beta reverse primer was combined with TRBV1-TRBV30 forward primers in the first two PCR rounds, and each round had ten to eleven cycles. MiXCR, applied by TCRdb to the multiplex PCR reads, yields one record per CDR3 protein. Of 250,000 to 350,000 distinct CDR3 sequences listed, around 50% are singletons. The sample consisted of peripheral blood. The receptors originated from a young woman with primary liver carcinoma and hepatitis B virus infection.

A single count supports this clonotype. This is likely a read error, given that the CDR3 carries no conserved phenylalanine or tryptophan at its end. The chain couples TRBV11-2 to TRBJ2-1; a weak D match, TRBD1 (6 bases). This CDR3 is built from 13 residues. Germline V gene data show CDR1 as SGHAT and CDR2 as FQNNGV. CDR3 in DNA: TGTGTCAGCAGGGCAGGGGAGTACAATGAGCAGTTCTTA. Translated, it gives CVSRAGEYNEQFL.

In its sample, this clonotype was seen a few times. V usage is TRBV12-3 or TRBV12-4 and J usage is TRBJ2-3; possible D gene TRBD1, 5 bases. The CDR3 has 12 residues. V was clipped by 7 bases and J by 6 bases, with 11 bases between them. CDR3 protein: CASNPGSDTQYF. In DNA, the CDR3 is TGTGCCAGCAACCCAGGGTCGGATACGCAGTATTTT.

This clonotype appeared a single time. At one of its ends the junction is not consistent with the germline gene, which may arise from a read error. The chain has TRBV10-2 and TRBJ2-5; 9 nucleotides align to TRBD2. The CDR3 has 15 residues. Germline CDR1 reads WSHSY; CDR2 reads SAAADI. The CDR3 DNA is TGCGCCGGCAGTGTCCGGGCGGGAGGGCCTCTGACCCAGTACTTC. Protein sequence: CAGSVRAGGPLTQYF.

In this sample, this clonotype turned up a few times. A much larger clone differs by one base, so this may be a read error. J is TRBJ2-5 and V is TRBV11-2; TRBD1 is a possible D gene (5 bases). This CDR3 has 13 residues. Germline V gene data show CDR1 as SGHAT and CDR2 as FQNNGV. DNA of the CDR3: TGTGTCAGCAGCAACAGGCCCCAAGAGACCCAGTACTTC. It is translated as CVSSNRPQETQYF.

Comment on this clonotype: The CDR3 does not end in the conserved phenylalanine or tryptophan, so this is likely a read error. The rearrangement uses TRBV12-3 or TRBV12-4 and TRBJ2-1, with D possibly matching TRBD2 (5 bases). This CDR3 has 15 residues. Deletions cut 6 bases from V and 3 bases from J, with 15 bases between. This CDR3 reads CASRLAGASYNEQFL. CDR3 DNA sequence: TGTGCCAGCAGGCTAGCAGGAGCGAGCTACAATGAGCAGTTCTTG.

With regard to this clonotype: The CDR3 does not end in the conserved phenylalanine or tryptophan, so this is likely a read error. The chain joins TRBV11-2 to TRBJ2-1; weak D call: TRBD2 (5 bases). This CDR3 has 17 amino acids. Germline values: CDR1 SGHAT, CDR2 FQNNGV. Trimming removed 0 bases from V and 1 base from J, with 13 bases in between. The CDR3, as DNA: TGTGCCAGCAGCTTAGATCTCCTAGCAGGTTCCTACAATGAGCAGTTCCTC. Protein: CASSLDLLAGSYNEQFL.

This clonotype was picked up a small number of times. CDR3 coding DNA: TGTGCCAGCAGCGGGACAGGGGGCATTCAGCCCCAGCATTTT. Protein: CASSGTGGIQPQHF. The chain combines TRBV12-3 or TRBV12-4 with TRBJ1-5, with 12 bases fitting TRBD1. V shed 6 bases and J 6 bases; nucleotides not matched to a gene: 3. This CDR3 has 14 residues.

About this clonotype: Mismatch with germline at one junction end may stem from a read error. This CDR3 reads CASSYAQSTSGRADTQYF. For the CDR3, the DNA is TGCGCCAGCAGCTACGCACAGTCGACTAGCGGGAGGGCAGATACGCAGTATTTT. The chain recombines TRBV5-5 with TRBJ2-3; 14 bases are shared with TRBD2. The CDR3 consists of 18 residues. Germline V gene data show CDR1 as SGHKS and CDR2 as YYEKEE (reference sequence).

In this sample, this clonotype turned up a few times. The rearrangement uses TRBV5-1 and TRBJ2-1; D is undetermined. The V end lost 1 base, the J end lost 9 bases, and 14 bases lay between the germline ends. The CDR3 has 14 residues. Germline values: CDR1 SGHRS, CDR2 YFSETQ. The CDR3 region has the DNA TGCGCCAGCAGCTTGCACGGGTTAGTAAGTGAGCAGTTCTTC. Protein product: CASSLHGLVSEQFF.

The gene calls are TRBV28 and TRBJ2-7; perhaps TRBD2 as D (5 bases). CDR3 length: 16 residues. From germline, CDR1 is MDHEN and CDR2 SYDVKM. Trimming took off 0 bases at V and 0 bases at J, with 12 bases between the two ends. The CDR3 coding sequence is TGTGCCAGCAGTTTATGGACCGGGGATACCTCCTACGAGCAGTACTTC. Protein product: CASSLWTGDTSYEQYF.

A word on this clonotype: The junction does not match germline at one end; this may be a read error. The chain employs TRBV12-3 or TRBV12-4 and TRBJ2-7; TRBD2 matches 10 bases. CDR3 length equals 14 residues. CDR3 nucleotides: TGTGCTAGCAGTGCCGCTAGCGGGAGTTTCGAGCAGTACTTC. Its translation: CASSAASGSFEQYF.

The rearrangement links TRBV5-6 to TRBJ1-3; no definite D call. Germline V gene data show CDR1 as SGHDT and CDR2 as YYEEEE. The CDR3 length is 15 residues. Trimming took 0 bases from V and 0 from J, leaving 7 bases between them. CDR3 DNA: TGTGCCAGCAGCTTGGGGGCCCTCTCTGGAAACACCATATATTTT. Translation gives CASSLGALSGNTIYF.

The V gene is TRBV10-3, the J gene TRBJ2-5; D gene uncertain. Germline V lookup: CDR1 ENHRY, CDR2 SYGVKD. Deletions cut 3 bases from V and 7 bases from J, with 9 bases between. The CDR3 extends over 12 amino acids. CDR3 nucleotide sequence: TGTGCCATCAGTGAAAAGGGAATGACCCAGTACTTC. Amino acids: CAISEKGMTQYF.

Comment on this clonotype: The junction does not match germline at one end; this may be a read error. The chain joins TRBV4-2 to TRBJ2-3; unclear D gene. The CDR3 runs to 16 residues. The germline gives CDR1 LGHNA, CDR2 YNFKEQ. The CDR3 DNA sequence: TGTGCCAGCAGCCAAGAGCATACCGGTTTCACAGATATGCAGTATTTT. Protein: CASSQEHTGFTDMQYF.

This rearrangement joins TRBV6-2 or TRBV6-3 to TRBJ1-1; 10 bases agree with TRBD1. This CDR3 contains 15 residues. Trimming took 5 bases from V and 5 from J; bases not matched to a gene: 8. From germline, CDR1 is MNHEY and CDR2 SVGEGT. This chain's CDR3 is CASSPWGTGETEAFF. Here the CDR3 DNA reads TGTGCCAGCAGTCCGTGGGGGACAGGGGAGACTGAAGCTTTCTTT.

The chain is built from TRBV30 and TRBJ2-3, with TRBD2 matching 13 bases. The CDR3 is 16 residues long. Unmatched junction bases numbered 7, after V lost 1 base and J lost 6 bases. CDR1 is GTSNPN, CDR2 SVGIG, per germline (reference sequence). In DNA form, the CDR3 reads TGTGCCTGGAGTGACGGGACTAGCGGGATCCTGGATACGCAGTATTTT. Protein sequence: CAWSDGTSGILDTQYF.

As to this clonotype: The junction shows a germline mismatch at one end, possibly a read error. The genes are TRBV12-3 or TRBV12-4 and TRBJ1-4; 8 bases line up with TRBD1. The CDR3 spans 16 residues. CDR3 protein: CASSNIQGGFNEILFF. Here the CDR3 DNA reads TGTGCCAGCAGCAATATACAGGGGGGCTTTAATGAAATACTGTTTTTT.

This chain connects TRBV12-3 or TRBV12-4 to TRBJ2-5; possible D gene TRBD1, 6 bases. Trimming removed 6 bases at V and 7 bases at J, with 21 bases between. The CDR3 is 15 amino acids. For the CDR3, the DNA is TGTGCCAGCAGGGGGGCAGGCAGTAAACCAGGGACCCAGTACTTC. This translates into CASRGAGSKPGTQYF.

This clonotype was found once. A much larger clonotype is one base distant, so this may be a read error. The chain recombines TRBV12-3 or TRBV12-4 with TRBJ2-3; TRBD2 might be the D (6 bases). The CDR3 covers 14 residues. The CDR3, as DNA: TGTACCAGCCGGGCCGCGGGGAGTGTAGATACGCAGTATTTT. Residues: CTSRAAGSVDTQYF.

V gene TRBV11-2 combines with J gene TRBJ2-3; D is unclear. The DNA end is more similar to TRBJ1-5, so the J call may be wrong. The CDR3 is made up of 14 amino acids. Germline CDR1 SGHAT, CDR2 FQNNGV. The CDR3 coding sequence is TGTGCCAGCAGCCCCACAGCAGGCACAGATACGCAGCATTTT. Residues: CASSPTAGTDTQHF.

Remarks on this clonotype: Given the absence of the conserved phenylalanine or tryptophan at the CDR3 end, a read error is likely. The V gene is TRBV6-1, the J gene TRBJ2-5, with 7 bases lining up with TRBD2. Trimming removed 6 bases from V and 5 bases from J; junction bases left unmatched: 6. There are 13 residues in the CDR3. Germline CDR1 MNHNS, CDR2 SASEGT. CDR3 residues: CASRGTSVETQYL. The DNA of the CDR3 is TGTGCCAGCAGGGGTACTAGCGTGGAGACCCAGTACTTA.

About this clonotype itself: An end of the junction does not agree with germline; a read error may underlie this. V and J are TRBV4-2 and TRBJ2-3; TRBD2 matches 8 bases. The germline V gene has CDR1 LGHNA and CDR2 YNFKEQ. This CDR3 spans 17 amino acids. The CDR3 nucleotides read TGTGTCAGCAGCCCCCCCAACAGCGGGAGCTTCTCGTATACGCAGTATTTT. Translated, it gives CVSSPPNSGSFSYTQYF.

As concerns this clonotype: Germline is not matched at one junction end, which may reflect a read error. The chain has TRBV12-3 or TRBV12-4 and TRBJ2-1, with D possibly matching TRBD1 (5 bases). CDR3 size: 14 residues. Here the CDR3 reads CASGWGGAYNEQLF. In nucleotides, the CDR3 is TGTGCCAGCGGTTGGGGCGGCGCCTACAATGAGCAGCTCTTC.

This clonotype was observed many times. The V gene is TRBV6-6, the J gene TRBJ1-2, with a tentative D call TRBD1 (6 bases). There are 13 residues in the CDR3. Germline lookup yields CDR1 MNHNY and CDR2 SVGAGI (reference sequence). Trimming took off 6 bases at V and 8 bases at J, with 16 bases between the two ends. DNA for the CDR3: TGTGCCAGCAGGCTGGACAGAACACACGGCTACACCTTC. Amino acids: CASRLDRTHGYTF.

This clonotype was counted at least ten times. The chain combines TRBV6-1 with TRBJ1-5; 10 nucleotides align to TRBD1. Germline V gene data show CDR1 as MNHNS and CDR2 as SASEGT. The CDR3 consists of 16 residues. V was pared by 3 bases and J by 7 bases, with 9 bases of the junction left unmatched. CDR3 region: CASSDLDRGQGQPQHF. DNA of the CDR3: TGTGCCAGCAGTGACCTAGACAGGGGGCAAGGACAGCCCCAGCATTTT.

This rearrangement joins TRBV2 to TRBJ1-1; D remains unclear. This CDR3 has 14 residues. V was trimmed by 1 base and J by 8 bases, leaving 14 bases between them. Germline V lookup: CDR1 SNHLY, CDR2 FYNNEI. The CDR3 DNA is TGTGCCAGCAGTGAAGGCCGGGCTTCTCGAGAAGCTTTCTTT. Residues: CASSEGRASREAFF.

The V call is TRBV9, the J call TRBJ2-3; D call uncertain. CDR1 SGDLS and CDR2 YYNGEE come from the germline V gene. V lost 4 bases and J 5 bases, leaving 8 bases between the germline ends. The CDR3 is made up of 12 amino acids. CDR3 DNA sequence: TGTGCCAGCAGCACTTACAGAGATACGCAGTATTTT. It specifies CASSTYRDTQYF.

The rearrangement joins TRBV7-8 to TRBJ2-3; 8 bases align to TRBD2. The CDR3 is 17 amino acids. V shed 5 bases, J shed 4 bases, and the junction held 14 bases outside the gene matches. Germline V CDR1 and CDR2: SGHVS, FQNEAQ. The DNA of the CDR3 is TGTGCCAGCAGCCCCATCGGGGGGGCCTTGAGCGCAGATACGCAGTATTTT. Protein product: CASSPIGGALSADTQYF.

To note about this clonotype: A read error may be the cause here, since a much bigger clone is one base away. The chain links TRBV4-3 to TRBJ2-1; TRBD2 agrees at 11 bases. The germline gives CDR1 LGHNA, CDR2 YSLEER. This CDR3 is 16 amino acids long. The CDR3 region is CASSQAPSSGRNGQFF. CDR3 in DNA: TGTGCCAGCAGCCAAGCTCCGTCTAGCGGGAGGAATGGGCAGTTCTTC.

Note on this clonotype: Likely a read error: the CDR3 ends without its conserved phenylalanine or tryptophan. The rearrangement joins TRBV11-2 to TRBJ2-7, with D possibly being TRBD1 or TRBD2 (5 bases each). CDR1 and CDR2 from the germline V gene are SGHAT and FQNNGV. V lost 6 bases and J lost 6, with 18 bases in between. The CDR3 loop spans 14 amino acids. The CDR3 protein is CASSSFGMQGEQYL. CDR3 DNA: TGTGCCAGCAGTTCATTCGGGATGCAGGGCGAGCAGTACTTA.

This clonotype has a handful of counts. The chain recombines TRBV6-2 or TRBV6-3 with TRBJ2-1; D is unresolved. Germline-derived CDR1 and CDR2 are MNHEY and SVGEGT. V gave up 6 bases and J gave up 10 bases, with 22 bases separating them. This CDR3 is built from 15 residues. CDR3 loop: CASSSLFFTGGEQFF. CDR3 sequence (DNA): TGTGCCAGCAGCAGCCTTTTCTTTACTGGTGGGGAGCAGTTCTTC.

CDR3 sequence (DNA): TGTGCCACCAGTTATGCCGGGGAGCTGTTTTTT. As protein: CATSYAGELFF. The V gene is TRBV24-1, the J gene TRBJ2-2; D not certain. V was pared by 6 bases and J by 6 bases, with 4 bases between. Germline CDR1 reads KGHDR; CDR2 reads SFDVKD. CDR3 length: 11 residues.